This TCR beta chain was captured by sequencing in a study of blood T cell repertoires in COVID-19 (dated by TCRdb to about 2020). The study in broad terms: Samples from collaborators originated in the United States, Italy and Spain and spanned both the acute and convalescent phases of COVID-19. The material from the prospective study consisted of cDNA or gDNA derived from T cells, B-cell-depleted T cells, or PBMCs. The dataset comprised deeply sampled blood TCRbeta repertoires from subjects exposed to, actively infected with, or recovered from COVID-19. The repertoires were released in a freely available public database intended as a resource for research on the immune response to SARS-CoV-2. The samples were drawn from the first 160 participants of the ongoing ImmuneRACE study and from 950 to 1,500 subjects provided by 6 global collaborators. The sample metadata nearly always contained a de-identified subject ID, COVID-19 status, age in years and sex. Where available, HLA class I and class II types were taken from metadata supplied by the sample provider and were not determined by assay-based typing. Broad study findings and their caveats: Clinical and demographic metadata were provided uncurated, with the amount varying by source and participant.

TCRbeta CDR3 regions were amplified from genomic DNA using the immunoSEQ Assay, a bias-controlled multiplex PCR. The original methods were these. The number of nucleated cells in each sample was estimated by amplification of reference gene primers within the assay. To quantify the absolute abundance of each unique TCRbeta CDR3 rearrangement, sequence reads were collapsed and filtered. Productive Simpson clonality was computed per sample as the square root of Simpson's diversity index over productive rearrangements. This is the immuneACCESS table as TCRdb keeps it, with only in-frame sequences that have V and J called. A part of the clones is gone; compared with another copy, unresolved V genes explain less than half, and the rest is unexplained. V, J and clone size were drawn from that table, and D and trimming were deduced from the DNA. This sample gives under 200,000 clones in total; approximately 84% of them show up just once. The ten most abundant clones make up about 5.7% of the sample.

Enrolling through a virtual design, the prospective study's participants ranged in age from roughly 18 to 89 years and lived across some 23 United States geographic areas. In the prospective study, cohorts were assigned on the basis of participant-reported clinical history obtained from a screening survey and a study questionnaire. In the prospective study, mobile phlebotomists collected whole blood, serum and a nasopharyngeal or oropharyngeal swab from each participant. Participants in the prospective study had the option to provide additional blood draws and questionnaires over a roughly 2-month period. Before DNA extraction, prospective study blood samples were shipped either frozen or at room temperature. Relative to germline, V is missing 8 bases and J is missing 3 bases, with 3 bases of the junction outside any gene match. CDR1 and CDR2 were assigned from the germline V gene as KGHSH and LQKENI. Inclusive of the bounding cysteine and phenylalanine, the CDR3 is 13 residues long. The kept DNA is CDR3 alone, 39 bases in frame from the first base.

A few counts support this clone. Its antigen has not been determined. Per-base quality was not reported, and no clone a single base away is much larger than it. The material sequenced was PBMCs or T cells enriched from blood (not recorded which). The clonotype originates from a woman aged 40 to 49 with acute COVID-19. This receptor chain uses TRBV18 and TRBJ2-5; TRBD2 matches 10 bases in the middle. The base sequence is TGTGCCAGCGGACTAGCGGAGAAAGAGACCCAGTACTTC. Translation gives CASGLAEKETQYF.